This note documents a single T cell receptor (beta chain) sequence. Its target is unknown. With 0 bases clipped from V and 11 bases from J, the junction kept 14 bases outside the gene matches. The CDR3 is made up of 16 amino acids. The data derive from a study of cytomegalovirus exposure and HLA in healthy donors. General study points: A later analysis appeared to link common viral pathogens to several of the most significant clusters. V- and J-gene trimming of TCR beta was linked (in a later analysis) to a missense DCLRE1C variant. In a later analysis, about 17,000 TCR beta sequences were associated with HLA alleles at 0.05 false discovery rate. With further analysis later on, most CMV-associated TCR beta chains appeared HLA-restricted.

PCR involved 60 Vbeta and 13 Jbeta primers. Produced via immunoSEQ multiplex PCR; TCRdb's table is partial and in-frame only. The table counts some 130,000 clones; 1.5% to 2% lies in the top ten. The sequencing sample was made of PBMCs. The J gene is TRBJ2-1, the V gene TRBV5-3, with 7 bases that match TRBD2. TRBV5-3 is an ORF, and what it does is uncertain. This sequence was found in a man younger than 30 in good health and CMV-seronegative. CDR3 coding DNA: TGTGCCAGAAGCTTGGTTTGGGGGACTATACGGGTTAAGCAGTTCTTC. Translated, it gives CARSLVWGTIRVKQFF.